This T cell receptor beta chain was identified in a study of shared clonotypes between healthy human individuals. Study background: The study enrolled a couple of women and a few men aged 18 to 49.

Sequencing was performed with immunoSEQ multiplex PCR; in TCRdb, only in-frame clones are kept and a portion is missing. Of roughly 770,000 clones listed, approximately 97% are singletons. Only CD45RO-negative cells positively selected for CCR7 counted as naive CD8 cells, so terminally differentiated effector memory CD45RA+ cells were excluded. Donors comprised healthy HIV-negative adults lacking recent acute infections or vaccinations. Concerning this clone: The antigen remains unidentified.

The CDR3 has 14 residues. The germline V and J ends were trimmed by 7 bases and 5 bases, with 15 bases remaining between them. Germline V gene sequence: CDR1 LNHNV, CDR2 YYDKDF (reference sequence). General study findings and limits: With few donors, the genetic and exposure-history diversity represented was limited.

The chain employs TRBV15 and TRBJ1-5, with D possibly TRBD1 on 5 matching bases. This receptor was obtained from a man under 40 in good health. Sequencing was done on a sample of naive CD8+ T cells sorted from blood. The CDR3 DNA sequence: TGTGCCACCAACCCGGGGACGGGTTATCAGCCCCAGCATTTT. It specifies CATNPGTGYQPQHF.